Below, 12 T cell receptor beta chains from the same sample are listed, as sequenced in a study of beta chain features in type 1 diabetes. Study-level results: The study found moderately but significantly shorter TCRB CDR3s in all four CD4+ subsets of Type 1 diabetes patients.

These receptors' antigens are unknown. Sequenced material consisted of expressed TCRB transcripts (all of the isolated RNA was reverse transcribed). Here immunoSEQ multiplex PCR was the method, and the copy in TCRdb shows in-frame clones only, minus some. This table holds about 170,000 clones, approximately 8% found once. Sequenced sample: central memory CD4+ T cells from blood. The receptors were sampled from a man between 18 and 29 years old with type 1 diabetes.

A few counts support this clone. The rearrangement uses TRBV11-2 and TRBJ1-2, with 7 bases aligning to TRBD1. Germline CDR1 and CDR2: SGHAT and FQNNGV. Trimming removed 4 bases from V and 3 bases from J; junction bases left unmatched: 8. The CDR3 extends over 15 amino acids. The CDR3 sequence: CASSSSYRGDYGYTF. The CDR3 DNA reads TGTGCCAGCAGCTCCTCTTACAGGGGCGACTATGGCTACACCTTC.

This clone was detected a few times. The chain carries TRBV19 and TRBJ1-1; 8 nucleotides align to TRBD1. The CDR3 runs 12 residues. Germline CDR1 reads LNHDA; CDR2 reads SQIVND (reference sequence). J lost 11 bases, V lost 7 bases, and 9 bases had no gene match. The CDR3 DNA sequence: TGTGCCAGTAAGGCGACAGGGGTATGGGCTTTCTTT. This codes for CASKATGVWAFF.

This clone was detected a few times. This sequence joins TRBV5-4 and TRBJ2-5, with D unclear. Germline CDR1 and CDR2: SGHNT and YYREEE (reference sequence). Trimming stripped 0 bases from V and 1 base from J, with 7 bases between. The CDR3 sequence is 14 residues long. CDR3 amino acids: CASSLGRGQETQYF. CDR3 nucleotide sequence: TGTGCCAGCAGCTTGGGCAGAGGCCAAGAGACCCAGTACTTC.

The rearrangement uses TRBV18 and TRBJ1-1; D not resolved. Per the germline V gene, CDR1 is KGHSH and CDR2 is LQKENI. The CDR3 has 13 amino acids. V was clipped by 0 bases and J by 5 bases, with 7 bases between them. The CDR3 region is CASSPPTRTEAFF. In DNA form, the CDR3 reads TGTGCCAGCTCACCACCGACTCGAACTGAAGCTTTCTTT.

This clone was detected a few times. This chain uses TRBV19 with TRBJ2-2; 8 nucleotides align to TRBD2. With 5 bases clipped from V and 5 bases from J, the junction kept 7 bases outside the gene matches. This CDR3 is 15 amino acids long. CDR1 is LNHDA and CDR2 is SQIVND in the germline V gene (reference sequence). CDR3 sequence: CASSEAGAGTGELFF. In nucleotides, the CDR3 is TGTGCCAGTAGTGAAGCGGGGGCAGGAACCGGGGAGCTGTTTTTT.

CDR3: CASSFGLGQFF. CDR3 DNA sequence: TGTGCCAGCAGCTTTGGGCTGGGGCAGTTCTTC. The J gene is TRBJ2-1, the V gene TRBV7-6, with D uncertain. The CDR3 sequence is 11 residues long. The V gene lost 3 bases and the J gene lost 12 bases, with 9 bases spanning the gap. Germline V lookup: CDR1 SGHVS, CDR2 FNYEAQ.

V usage is TRBV5-1 and J usage is TRBJ1-2; possible D gene TRBD1, 6 bases. The CDR3 has 13 amino acids. Per germline, CDR1 SGHRS and CDR2 YFSETQ. V was clipped by 4 bases and J by 4 bases, with 11 bases between them. In DNA form, the CDR3 reads TGCGCCAGCAGCCCGGACAGCGGCTATGGCTACACCTTC. Encoded protein: CASSPDSGYGYTF.

The chain recombines TRBV30 with TRBJ2-1, with 7 bases aligning to TRBD1. The V and J ends lost 7 bases and 3 bases, in that order; junction bases with no gene match: 6. The CDR3 contains 13 residues. Germline CDR1 GTSNPN, CDR2 SVGIG (reference sequence). CDR3 nucleotides: TGTGCCTCCCAGGGACAGCTCTACAATGAGCAGTTCTTC. Its translation is CASQGQLYNEQFF.

This sequence joins TRBV30 and TRBJ2-6, with 12 bases fitting TRBD2. V trimming: 7 bases; J trimming: 2 bases; junction bases outside the gene matches: 12. CDR3 length equals 18 residues. The germline gives CDR1 GTSNPN, CDR2 SVGIG (reference sequence). The CDR3: CASHPQLAGGPGANVLTF. The DNA for the CDR3 is TGTGCCTCACACCCTCAACTAGCGGGAGGACCTGGGGCCAACGTCCTGACTTTC.

The CDR3 here is CSVILAGSTDTQYF. The DNA for the CDR3 is TGCAGCGTCATACTAGCGGGAAGCACAGATACGCAGTATTTT. The rearrangement joins TRBV29-1 to TRBJ2-3; 10 nucleotides line up with TRBD2. CDR3 size: 14 residues. Per the germline V gene, CDR1 is SQVTM and CDR2 is ANQGSEA. V was clipped by 6 bases and J by 0 bases; unmatched bases: 3.

This clone turned up a few times. This rearrangement joins TRBV30 to TRBJ2-3, with D maybe TRBD2 (6 bases). The length of the CDR3 is 15 residues. Deletions cut 0 bases from V and 4 bases from J, with 14 bases between. CDR1 GTSNPN and CDR2 SVGIG come from the germline V gene (reference sequence). The CDR3 reads CAWSVQDLASDTQYF. The CDR3, as DNA: TGTGCCTGGAGTGTACAGGATCTAGCGTCAGATACGCAGTATTTT.

This clone was recorded at least ten times. This sequence joins TRBV11-2 and TRBJ2-2; D is perhaps TRBD1 (5 bases). Per germline, CDR1 SGHAT and CDR2 FQNNGV. The V and J ends lost 5 bases and 5 bases respectively, with 9 bases between them. The CDR3 length is 13 residues. The DNA of the CDR3 is TGTGCCAGCAGCCTACACAGGACCGGGGAGCTGTTTTTT. Protein: CASSLHRTGELFF.